The clone carrying this T cell receptor (beta chain) was seen many times. The antigen is not known. Method: immunoSEQ multiplex PCR; TCRdb's copy keeps in-frame clones and lacks some. The sample yields fewer than 13,000 clones, without any singletons. A marrow graft followed busulfan-fludarabine conditioning, with cyclophosphamide on days +3 and +4. This sample was included in a study of T cells after posttransplantation cyclophosphamide. Study observations and caveats: Donor CD8+ memory clones often dominated recipient blood repertoires at later times. TRB clonality was highly associated with recipient CMV seropositivity and reactivation. Skin or GI-infiltrating T cells shared few TRB sequences with blood.

CDR1 SGHRS and CDR2 YFSETQ come from the germline V gene. The V gene lost 3 bases and the J gene lost 6 bases, with 18 bases spanning the gap. The CDR3 loop spans 15 amino acids. The specimen was PBMCs, collected after allogeneic stem cell transplant with posttransplant cyclophosphamide. The V and J genes are TRBV5-1 and TRBJ1-2, with D uncertain. This receptor was identified in a female patient aged 35 to 55 who received an allogeneic stem cell transplant from a related donor, was CMV-positive, and had no GVHD. Some T cells may be provided by the graft donor. CDR3 residues: CASSSRLGGEDGYTF. CDR3 DNA: TGCGCCAGCAGCTCAAGGCTCGGTGGGGAGGATGGCTACACCTTC.